Listed below are T cell receptor beta chains from one sample, sequenced in a study of shared clonotypes between healthy human individuals. Method: immunoSEQ multiplex PCR; TCRdb's copy keeps in-frame clones and lacks some. The sample holds about 2 million clones, about 95% seen once. Sequencing was done on a sample of naive CD8+ T cells sorted from blood. These receptors were obtained from a young man in good health. The CDR3 runs from the conserved cysteine through the conserved F or W. The D gene is left open where the match is weak. The size field is filled for only some rows; it gives once, few, many or a size class.

J: TRBJ2-7; D: NA; size: NA; V: TRBV27; DNA: TGTGCCAGCAGTTTATCTTGGCCGGGGACCTACGAGCAGTACTTC; CDR3: CASSLSWPGTYEQYF
J: TRBJ1-4; D: TRBD1; size: NA; V: TRBV4-1; DNA: TGCGCCAGCAGCCAAGTTCCGGGACAGCTAAATGAAAAACTGTTTTTT; CDR3: CASSQVPGQLNEKLFF
J: TRBJ2-1; D: NA; size: NA; V: TRBV18; DNA: TGTGCCAGCTCACCAGTAGCGGCTGATATCTACAATGAGCAGTTCTTC; CDR3: CASSPVAADIYNEQFF
J: TRBJ2-7; D: NA; size: NA; V: TRBV11-2; DNA: TGTGCCAGCAGCTTAAGCGCGGGCGTCACCTACGAGCAGTACTTC; CDR3: CASSLSAGVTYEQYF
J: TRBJ1-6; D: NA; size: NA; V: TRBV5-6; DNA: TGTGCCAGCAGCTTGATTAATTCACCCCTCCACTTT; CDR3: CASSLINSPLHF
J: TRBJ2-3; D: TRBD2; size: NA; V: TRBV10-2; DNA: TGCGCCAGCAGTTCCAGCGGGAGTACAGATACGCAGTATTTT; CDR3: CASSSSGSTDTQYF
J: TRBJ2-7; D: NA; size: NA; V: TRBV27; DNA: TGTGCCAGCAGTTTAGCGGGGGCCGGTTCCTACGAGCAGTACTTC; CDR3: CASSLAGAGSYEQYF
J: TRBJ2-7; D: NA; size: NA; V: TRBV5-6; DNA: TGTGCCAGCAGCTTAAGCGTCGCGCCCTACGAGCAGTACTTC; CDR3: CASSLSVAPYEQYF
J: TRBJ2-7; D: NA; size: NA; V: TRBV5-4; DNA: TGTGCCAGCAGCTTGGGGGGGGAAGTTTACGAGCAGTACTTC; CDR3: CASSLGGEVYEQYF
J: TRBJ2-7; D: TRBD1; size: NA; V: TRBV6-1; DNA: TGTGCCAGCACCGGACAGGAGACCTACGAGCAGTACTTC; CDR3: CASTGQETYEQYF
J: TRBJ2-2; D: NA; size: NA; V: TRBV6-5; DNA: TGTGCCAGCAGTTACTCAGCAGGGTATGGGGCCGGGGAGCTGTTTTTT; CDR3: CASSYSAGYGAGELFF
J: TRBJ1-1; D: TRBD1; size: NA; V: TRBV6-1; DNA: TGTGCCAGCAGTGAAGTGCTTTACCCTAACAGGGGTGGAGGGGATGAAGCTTTCTTT; CDR3: CASSEVLYPNRGGGDEAFF
J: TRBJ2-7; D: NA; size: NA; V: TRBV19; DNA: TGTGCCAGTAGTATTTACCGGGGAGGCTACGAGCAGTACTTC; CDR3: CASSIYRGGYEQYF
J: TRBJ1-3; D: TRBD1; size: NA; V: TRBV13; DNA: TGTGCCAGCAGCTTAGGCAGGGGGACGCACACCATATATTTT; CDR3: CASSLGRGTHTIYF
J: TRBJ2-5; D: TRBD1; size: NA; V: TRBV4-1; DNA: TGCGCCAGCAGCCACGACGGGACAGGGGGCGGGGAGACCCAGTACTTC; CDR3: CASSHDGTGGGETQYF
J: TRBJ2-5; D: TRBD2; size: NA; V: TRBV7-9; DNA: TGTGCCAGCCTCCCTAGGCGGGAGCTGGTTAAACAAGAGACCCAGTACTTC; CDR3: CASLPRRELVKQETQYF
J: TRBJ2-1; D: TRBD2; size: once; V: TRBV27; DNA: TGTGCCAGCAGTTTGACTAGCGTTCTTTTTAATGAGCAGTTCTTC; CDR3: CASSLTSVLFNEQFF
J: TRBJ2-1; D: NA; size: NA; V: TRBV29-1; DNA: TGCAGCGCCCTCAGCCCCAGGGGCCTCTACAATGAGCAGTTCTTC; CDR3: CSALSPRGLYNEQFF
J: TRBJ1-5; D: NA; size: NA; V: TRBV6-5; DNA: TGTGCCAGCTGTGTTAATCCCGGCGGACAGCCCCAGCATTTT; CDR3: CASCVNPGGQPQHF
J: TRBJ2-2; D: TRBD2; size: NA; V: TRBV5-1; DNA: TGCGCCAGCAGCTTGGCCCCTAGCGGGGAGAACACCGGGGAGCTGTTTTTT; CDR3: CASSLAPSGENTGELFF
J: TRBJ2-2; D: NA; size: NA; V: TRBV6-5; DNA: TGTGCCAGCAGTTACAGGGACCAACTCCGGACCGGGGAGCTGTTTTTT; CDR3: CASSYRDQLRTGELFF
J: TRBJ2-1; D: NA; size: NA; V: TRBV5-4; DNA: TGTGCCAGCAGCTGGGGATGGGGTGGGCAGTTCTTC; CDR3: CASSWGWGGQFF
J: TRBJ2-1; D: NA; size: NA; V: TRBV30; DNA: TGTGCCTGGAGTGCTGAGGTGACTTCACTCCCCAATGAGCAGTTCTTC; CDR3: CAWSAEVTSLPNEQFF
J: TRBJ2-3; D: TRBD2; size: NA; V: TRBV7-8; DNA: TGTGCCAGCAGCTTAGCACTAGCGGGGGGGTTCACAGATACGCAGTATTTT; CDR3: CASSLALAGGFTDTQYF
J: TRBJ1-2; D: NA; size: NA; V: TRBV27; DNA: TGTGCCAGCAGTGGGGCTAAAGGGGGTAGGAGTCATGGCTACACCTTC; CDR3: CASSGAKGGRSHGYTF
J: TRBJ1-4; D: NA; size: NA; V: TRBV7-9; DNA: TGTGCCAGCAGCTTAGGAGGTGAGGGGCCGAATGAAAAACTGTTTTTT; CDR3: CASSLGGEGPNEKLFF
J: TRBJ2-5; D: TRBD2; size: NA; V: TRBV13; DNA: TGTGCCAGCAGCTTGGGAGGGCTCAAAGAGACCCAGTACTTC; CDR3: CASSLGGLKETQYF
J: TRBJ2-1; D: NA; size: NA; V: TRBV28; DNA: TGTGCCAGCAGTTTCACCCCCCCCAATGAGCAGTTCTTC; CDR3: CASSFTPPNEQFF
J: TRBJ2-7; D: TRBD2; size: NA; V: TRBV9; DNA: TGTGCCAGCAGCGGGGGGACTAGCGTAGCCTACGAGCAGTACTTC; CDR3: CASSGGTSVAYEQYF
J: TRBJ2-7; D: NA; size: NA; V: TRBV7-9; DNA: TGTGCCAGCAGCCCACAGGGCGCCGAGCAGTACTTC; CDR3: CASSPQGAEQYF
J: TRBJ1-4; D: NA; size: NA; V: TRBV6-5; DNA: TGTGCCAGCAGACAAGACAGGAATAATGAAAAACTGTTTTTT; CDR3: CASRQDRNNEKLFF
J: TRBJ2-3; D: NA; size: NA; V: TRBV9; DNA: TGTGCCAGCAGCGCGTATGGAGCAGATACGCAGTATTTT; CDR3: CASSAYGADTQYF
J: TRBJ2-5; D: TRBD2; size: NA; V: TRBV2; DNA: TGTGCCAGCAGTGGAATTGGGCTAGCGGGGGGGCCAATCCGAGAGACCCAGTACTTC; CDR3: CASSGIGLAGGPIRETQYF
J: TRBJ2-2; D: TRBD2; size: NA; V: TRBV5-6; DNA: TGTGCCAGCAGCCTCGGACTAGCGGGGGACGCCGGGGAGCTGTTTTTT; CDR3: CASSLGLAGDAGELFF
J: TRBJ2-2; D: TRBD1; size: NA; V: TRBV6-1; DNA: TGTGCCAGCAGTGACGTTGACAGGGATTTCCTGAACACCGGGGAGCTGTTTTTT; CDR3: CASSDVDRDFLNTGELFF
J: TRBJ2-1; D: TRBD1; size: NA; V: TRBV11-3; DNA: TGTGCCAGCAGCCCGGGGACAGGAGGAGAGCAGTTCTTC; CDR3: CASSPGTGGEQFF
J: TRBJ2-1; D: NA; size: NA; V: TRBV7-9; DNA: TGTGCCAGCAGCTTGTACGGGAATGAGCAGTTCTTC; CDR3: CASSLYGNEQFF
J: TRBJ1-4; D: NA; size: NA; V: TRBV11-2; DNA: TGTGCCAGCAGCTTAGGGGCAGTCCCAACTAATGAAAAACTGTTTTTT; CDR3: CASSLGAVPTNEKLFF
J: TRBJ2-4; D: NA; size: NA; V: TRBV6-6; DNA: TGTGCCGCGATGGTATTGGGGAGTAATGTGTACTTC; CDR3: CAAMVLGSNVYF
J: TRBJ1-1; D: TRBD1; size: NA; V: TRBV13; DNA: TGTGCCAGCAGCCCCAGACAGGGAATAACTGAAGCTTTCTTT; CDR3: CASSPRQGITEAFF
J: TRBJ2-3; D: TRBD2; size: NA; V: TRBV7-3; DNA: TGTGCCAGCAGCTTTATCGGGGGGGCCCCAGATACGCAGTATTTT; CDR3: CASSFIGGAPDTQYF
J: TRBJ2-1; D: TRBD2; size: NA; V: TRBV13; DNA: TGTGCCAGCAGCAAAACCGGGACTAGCTTTCTTGAGCAGTTCTTC; CDR3: CASSKTGTSFLEQFF
J: TRBJ1-5; D: NA; size: NA; V: TRBV19; DNA: TGTGCCAGTAGTATAGGCAGCTATAGCAATCAGCCCCAGCATTTT; CDR3: CASSIGSYSNQPQHF
J: TRBJ2-3; D: TRBD2; size: NA; V: TRBV7-9; DNA: TGTGCCAGCAGCGAGACTAGCGGGGGTTCCACAGATACGCAGTATTTT; CDR3: CASSETSGGSTDTQYF
J: TRBJ1-3; D: NA; size: once; V: TRBV27; DNA: TGTGCCAGCAGTTTATGGCTGGGGTCTGGAAACACCATATATTTT; CDR3: CASSLWLGSGNTIYF
J: TRBJ2-7; D: TRBD2; size: NA; V: TRBV27; DNA: TGTGCCAGCAGTAGACGACTAGCGGGGGGGCAAGGCGGCTACGAGCAGTACTTC; CDR3: CASSRRLAGGQGGYEQYF
J: TRBJ1-2; D: NA; size: few; V: TRBV5-8; DNA: TGTGCCAGCAGCTTGACGGAGATCTATGGCTACACCTTC; CDR3: CASSLTEIYGYTF
J: TRBJ2-7; D: TRBD1; size: NA; V: TRBV28; DNA: TGTGCCAGCAGCTCCAGACAGGGGTCCGAGCAGTACTTC; CDR3: CASSSRQGSEQYF
J: TRBJ2-5; D: TRBD1; size: NA; V: TRBV4-1; DNA: TGCGCCAGCAGCCAAGTCCGACAGGGGGTAGAGACCCAGTACTTC; CDR3: CASSQVRQGVETQYF
J: TRBJ2-3; D: NA; size: NA; V: TRBV4-1; DNA: TGCGCCAGCAGCCAAGAGGGACCACGGGTTGGCACAGATACGCAGTATTTT; CDR3: CASSQEGPRVGTDTQYF
J: TRBJ2-7; D: TRBD2; size: NA; V: TRBV27; DNA: TGTGCCAGCAGTCCTAATTCGGGACTACGCTACGAGCAGTACTTC; CDR3: CASSPNSGLRYEQYF
J: TRBJ1-5; D: NA; size: many; V: TRBV4-1; DNA: TGCGCCAGCAGCCTTCCGGACACAAACCAGCCCCAGCATTTT; CDR3: CASSLPDTNQPQHF